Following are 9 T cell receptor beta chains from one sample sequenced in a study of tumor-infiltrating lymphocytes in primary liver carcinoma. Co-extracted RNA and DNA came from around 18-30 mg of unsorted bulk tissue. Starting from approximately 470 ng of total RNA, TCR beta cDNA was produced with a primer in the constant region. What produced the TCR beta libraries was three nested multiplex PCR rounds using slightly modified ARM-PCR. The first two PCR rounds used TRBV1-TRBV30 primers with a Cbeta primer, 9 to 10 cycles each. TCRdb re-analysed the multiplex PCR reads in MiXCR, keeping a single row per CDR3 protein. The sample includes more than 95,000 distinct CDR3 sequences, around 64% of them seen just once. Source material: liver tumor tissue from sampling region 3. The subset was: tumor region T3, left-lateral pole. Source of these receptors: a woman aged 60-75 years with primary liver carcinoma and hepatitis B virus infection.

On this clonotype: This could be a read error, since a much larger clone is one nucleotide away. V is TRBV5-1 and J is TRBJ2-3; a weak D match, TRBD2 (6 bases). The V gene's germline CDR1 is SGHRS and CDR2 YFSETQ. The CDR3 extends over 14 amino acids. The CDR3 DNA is TGCGACAGCAGCTACTCGGGAGTGGGAGATACGCAGTATTTT. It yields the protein CDSSYSGVGDTQYF. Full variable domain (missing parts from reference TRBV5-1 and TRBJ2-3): KAGVTQTPRYLIKTRGQQVTLSCSPISGHRSVSWYQQTPGQGLQFLFEYFSETQRNKGNFPGRFSGRQFSNSRSEMNVSTLELGDSALYLCDSSYSGVGDTQYFGPGTRLTVL.

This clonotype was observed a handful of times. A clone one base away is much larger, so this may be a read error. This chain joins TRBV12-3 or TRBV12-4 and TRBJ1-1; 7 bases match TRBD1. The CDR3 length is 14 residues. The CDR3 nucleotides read TGTGTCAGCAGTTTAAGGGGGCGAAGCACTGAAGCTTTCTTT. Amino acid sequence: CVSSLRGRSTEAFF.

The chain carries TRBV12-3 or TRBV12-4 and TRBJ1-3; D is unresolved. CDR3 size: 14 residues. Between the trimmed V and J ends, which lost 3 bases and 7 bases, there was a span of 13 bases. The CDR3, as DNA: TGTGCCAGCAGTTTTACCGCCTCTCGTAACACCATATATTTT. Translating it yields CASSFTASRNTIYF.

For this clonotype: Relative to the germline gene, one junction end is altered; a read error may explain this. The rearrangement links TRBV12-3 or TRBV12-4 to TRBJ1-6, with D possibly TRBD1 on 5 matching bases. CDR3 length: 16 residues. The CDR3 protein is CGSSLAARAANSLFHF. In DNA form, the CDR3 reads TGTGGCAGCAGTTTAGCCGCCAGGGCGGCCAATTCACTCTTCCACTTT.

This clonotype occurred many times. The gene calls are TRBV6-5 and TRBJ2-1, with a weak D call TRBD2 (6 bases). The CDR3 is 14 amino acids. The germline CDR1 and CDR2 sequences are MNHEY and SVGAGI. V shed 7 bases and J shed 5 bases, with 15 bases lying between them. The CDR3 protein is CASTPWGGDNEQFF. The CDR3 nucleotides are TGTGCCAGCACCCCCTGGGGCGGGGACAATGAGCAGTTCTTC.

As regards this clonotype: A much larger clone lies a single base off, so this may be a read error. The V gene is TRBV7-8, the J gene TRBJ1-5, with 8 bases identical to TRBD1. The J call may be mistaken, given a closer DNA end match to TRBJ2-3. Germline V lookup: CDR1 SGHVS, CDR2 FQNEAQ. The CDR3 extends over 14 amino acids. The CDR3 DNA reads TGTGCCAGCAGCTTGGGGACAGGATCTCAGCCCCAGTATTTT. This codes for CASSLGTGSQPQYF.

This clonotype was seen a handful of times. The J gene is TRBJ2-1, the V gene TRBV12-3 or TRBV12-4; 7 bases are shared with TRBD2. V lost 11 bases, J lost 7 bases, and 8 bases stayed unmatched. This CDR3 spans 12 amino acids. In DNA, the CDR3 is TGTGCCGTGCGGGAGCTTGAGAATGAGCAGTTCTTC. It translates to CAVRELENEQFF.

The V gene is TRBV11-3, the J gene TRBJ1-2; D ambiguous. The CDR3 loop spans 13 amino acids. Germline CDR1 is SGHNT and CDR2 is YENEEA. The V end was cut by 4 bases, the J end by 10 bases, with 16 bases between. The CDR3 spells CASSSRQARVYTF. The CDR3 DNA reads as TGTGCCAGCAGCTCACGGCAGGCGAGAGTCTACACCTTC.

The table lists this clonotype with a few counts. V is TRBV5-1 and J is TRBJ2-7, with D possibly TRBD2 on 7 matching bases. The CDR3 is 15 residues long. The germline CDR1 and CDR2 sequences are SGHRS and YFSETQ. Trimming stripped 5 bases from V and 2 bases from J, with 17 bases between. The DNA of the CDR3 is TGCGCCAGCAGTCTGGGGGGGCAGCCAGCCTACGAGCAGTACTTC. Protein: CASSLGGQPAYEQYF.